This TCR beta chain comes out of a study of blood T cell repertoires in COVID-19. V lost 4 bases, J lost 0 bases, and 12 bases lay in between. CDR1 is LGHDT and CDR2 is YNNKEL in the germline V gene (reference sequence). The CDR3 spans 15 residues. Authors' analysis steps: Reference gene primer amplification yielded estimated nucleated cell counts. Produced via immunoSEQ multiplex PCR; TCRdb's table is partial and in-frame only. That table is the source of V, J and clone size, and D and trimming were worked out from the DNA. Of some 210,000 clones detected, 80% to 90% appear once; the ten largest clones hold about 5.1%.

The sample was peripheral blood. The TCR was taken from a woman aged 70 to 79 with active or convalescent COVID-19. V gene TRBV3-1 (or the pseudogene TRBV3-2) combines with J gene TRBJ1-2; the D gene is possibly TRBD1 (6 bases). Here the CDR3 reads CASSPRTAANYGYTF. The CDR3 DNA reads TGTGCCAGCAGCCCCCGGACAGCAGCTAACTATGGCTACACCTTC.